The clone carrying this T cell receptor beta chain has a count of ten or more. Its specificity is not known. This sample stems from a study of identical twins. General study results and limits: Fewer insertions marked abundant cord blood beta clonotypes; young adult naive trended weakly, memory not at all. Those out-of-frame alpha sequences shared by twins showed an excess of low generation probability.

This CDR3 has 15 residues. The germline V and J ends were trimmed by 6 bases and 1 base, with 15 bases remaining between them. In every case, the donor was a healthy Caucasian. cDNA molecules carried unique molecular identifiers, and template switching added a universal primer site. TCRdb recomputed calls from the 5' RACE reads with MiXCR, one row per CDR3 protein. This sample carries 420,000 or so distinct CDR3 sequences, approximately 18% of them seen once, and the ten largest clones take less than 15%. Sequences were obtained from naive T cells sorted from blood. The V and J genes are TRBV12-3 or TRBV12-4 and TRBJ1-1; possibly TRBD1 for D (5 bases). The source is a man in his fifties in good health. The CDR3 sequence is CASSPGDLWNTEAFF. CDR3 DNA sequence: TGTGCCAGCAGCCCGGGGGACCTATGGAACACTGAAGCTTTCTTT.